The rows below give T cell receptor beta chains drawn from one sample of a study of regulatory T cells in long-lasting Graves disease. Each CDR3 protein gets one entry after TCRdb re-called the multiplex PCR reads with MiXCR. The sample contains about 460,000 distinct CDR3 sequences, around a fifth of which appear only once. Sequencing used peripheral blood mononuclear cells (PBMCs), obtained when the disease was refractory, from a patient treated with antithyroid drugs. Receptor source: a female donor with Graves disease. CDR3s include the opening cysteine and the closing phenylalanine or tryptophan. Each record gives: J gene, V gene, D gene, clone size, CDR3 DNA, CDR3 protein. A D gene is named only where the DNA matches it firmly. Clone sizes are given selectively: once, few, many, or a class where the clone is expanded.

TRBJ1-5	TRBV19	TRBD1	-	TGTGCCAGTAGTGTGAGCGGGACAGGAGGTCAGCCCCAGCATTTT	CASSVSGTGGQPQHF
TRBJ2-7	TRBV14	-	few	TGTGCCAGCAGCCAAGCGGGCGGGATAACCCACTTC	CASSQAGGITHF
TRBJ2-2	TRBV6-2/TRBV6-3	-	-	TGTGCCAGCAGTGTCAGGAATGACAACACCGGGGAGCTGTTTTTT	CASSVRNDNTGELFF
TRBJ2-1	TRBV5-1	-	-	TGCGCCAGCAGCTTATCTCCGGGGGTCTACAATGAGCAGTTCTTC	CASSLSPGVYNEQFF
TRBJ2-4	TRBV28	TRBD1	many	TGTGCCACAGAAGACAGGGTCGGTAAAAACATTCAGTACTTC	CATEDRVGKNIQYF
TRBJ1-1	TRBV6-1	-	many	TGTGCCACTTTAGTCTCCAACACTGAAGCTTTCTTT	CATLVSNTEAFF
TRBJ1-1	TRBV2	-	many	TGTGCCAGCAGGCCGGCAGTTACGAGCTACATGAACACTGAAGCTTTCTTT	CASRPAVTSYMNTEAFF
TRBJ2-7	TRBV9	TRBD2	-	TGTGCCAGCAGCGTAGCGGCGGGAGGGCCGATCTCCTACGAGCAGTACTTC	CASSVAAGGPISYEQYF
TRBJ1-5	TRBV28	TRBD1	many	TGTGCCAGTCACCGACAGGGGGCTTTTCAGCCCCAGCATTTT	CASHRQGAFQPQHF
TRBJ2-7	TRBV6-1	TRBD1	many	TGTGCCAGCAGTAAGGGACAGGGTAACTCCTACGAGCAGTACTTC	CASSKGQGNSYEQYF
TRBJ2-2	TRBV13	TRBD2	few	TGTGCCAGCAGCAATAGCGGGAGAGGGGCCGGGGAGCTGTTTTTT	CASSNSGRGAGELFF
TRBJ2-5	TRBV19	TRBD1	-	TGTGCCAGTAGTATAGTCGGACAGGGGCTACGGGGAGAGACCCAGTACTTC	CASSIVGQGLRGETQYF
TRBJ1-2	TRBV6-1	-	many	TGTGCCAGCGCTTGGACGGCTAACTATGGCTACACCTTC	CASAWTANYGYTF
TRBJ1-1	TRBV7-8	-	few	TGTGCCAGCAGCCGATCCGGACGGCCGAACACTGAAGCTTTCTTT	CASSRSGRPNTEAFF
TRBJ1-5	TRBV19	-	few	TGTGCCAGTGGGGATGGAAACAATCAGCCCCAGCATTTT	CASGDGNNQPQHF
TRBJ2-1	TRBV28	-	few	TGTGCCAGCACCACTATCTACAATGAGCAGTTCTTC	CASTTIYNEQFF
TRBJ2-6	TRBV28	-	many	TGTGCCAGCAGTTTACGCCTCTCTGGGGCCAACGTCCTGACTTTC	CASSLRLSGANVLTF
TRBJ1-2	TRBV29-1	-	many	TGCAGCTTTAGGGAGGGCCTCTATGGCTACACCTTC	CSFREGLYGYTF
TRBJ2-1	TRBV5-1	-	-	TGCGCCAGCGGCCTCGGGGGATCCAATGAGCAGTTCTTC	CASGLGGSNEQFF
TRBJ2-7	TRBV20-1	TRBD1	few	TGCAGTGCTGCGGGGACAGGGAGGAGCTCCTACGAGCAGTACTTC	CSAAGTGRSSYEQYF
TRBJ2-2	TRBV5-1	TRBD1	many	TGCGCCAGCAGGGGACAGGACCTCGCCGGGGAGCTGTTTTTT	CASRGQDLAGELFF
TRBJ1-1	TRBV4-3	-	-	TGCGCCAGCAGCCAAGATTGGAGGGTGACGAAGGTGAACACTGAAGCTTTCTTT	CASSQDWRVTKVNTEAFF
TRBJ1-6	TRBV2	-	many	TGTGCCAGCCGAGTTTCCTATAATTCACCCCTCCACTTT	CASRVSYNSPLHF
TRBJ2-7	TRBV28	TRBD1	many	TGTGCCAGCAGTTACCGACAGGGGTCCTACGAGCAGTACTTC	CASSYRQGSYEQYF
TRBJ2-7	TRBV11-3	-	-	TGTGCCAGCAGTCGACCTTCTAGCGTGTCCTACGAGCAGTACTTC	CASSRPSSVSYEQYF
TRBJ1-2	TRBV28	-	many	TGTGCCAGCAGTCCCCACGGGCAGGGGCGGTATGGCTACACCTTC	CASSPHGQGRYGYTF
TRBJ1-3	TRBV12-3/TRBV12-4	-	few	TGTGCCAGCAGTTTACGGGGACTGCCCTCTGGAAACACCATATATTTT	CASSLRGLPSGNTIYF
TRBJ2-5	TRBV7-6	-	-	TGTGCCAGCAGCTTAAGTTTGGGGGCGCTGGAGACCCAGTACTTC	CASSLSLGALETQYF
TRBJ1-1	TRBV7-2	-	many	TGTGCCAGCAGCTTAGGGTGGCAGGGAGGCACTGAAGCTTTCTTT	CASSLGWQGGTEAFF
TRBJ1-1	TRBV28	-	many	TGTGCCAGCAGCTACGGTGGGGGGGCTAAGAACACTGAAGCTTTCTTT	CASSYGGGAKNTEAFF
TRBJ1-3	TRBV6-2/TRBV6-3	-	many	TGTGCCAGCAGTTATACGGTACCTGGAAACACCATATATTTT	CASSYTVPGNTIYF
TRBJ1-5	TRBV30	-	-	TGTGCCTGGAGTGGATCAGGGGACCAGCCCCAGCATTTT	CAWSGSGDQPQHF
TRBJ2-3	TRBV28	-	-	TGTGCCAGCAGTTTAAGGCGGCGGGGCGGCACAGATATGCAGTATTTT	CASSLRRRGGTDMQYF
TRBJ2-7	TRBV4-3	TRBD1	few	TGCGCCAGCAGCCAAACTACCGGGACAGCAGTCCACGAGCAGTACTTC	CASSQTTGTAVHEQYF
TRBJ2-7	TRBV6-1	TRBD2	-	TGTGCCAGCCATAAGCGGGAATATGGCGAGCAGTACTTC	CASHKREYGEQYF
TRBJ2-7	TRBV12-3/TRBV12-4	-	many	TGTGCCAGCAGTTCCCCGGACAGTCCCTACGAGCAGTACTTC	CASSSPDSPYEQYF
TRBJ1-3	TRBV2	-	many	TGTGCCAGCAGCAAAAATCAGGGAAACACCATATATTTT	CASSKNQGNTIYF
TRBJ1-2	TRBV6-5	-	many	TGTGCCAGCAGTTTAGCCTCCGGCGGCTACACCTTT	CASSLASGGYTF
TRBJ2-2	TRBV10-3	TRBD2	few	TGTGCCATCAGTGCCCAGCGGGGGGACGACACCGGGGAGCTGTTTTTT	CAISAQRGDDTGELFF
TRBJ2-7	TRBV5-1	-	-	TGCGCCAGCAGCTTACAGACCGGGGCCCGCTACGAGCAGTACTTC	CASSLQTGARYEQYF
TRBJ2-5	TRBV20-1	TRBD2	-	TGCAGTGCCTCCCCTAGCGGGGGGTACCAAGAGACCCAGTACTTC	CSASPSGGYQETQYF
TRBJ2-7	TRBV13	-	-	TGTGCCAGCAGCCCCAGGGGGGGGGACTCCTACGAGCAGTACTTC	CASSPRGGDSYEQYF
TRBJ2-1	TRBV6-5	TRBD2	-	TGTGCCAGCAGTTCACCGGGACTAGCGGATAGCTCCTACAATGAGCAGTTCTTC	CASSSPGLADSSYNEQFF
TRBJ2-7	TRBV10-3	-	many	TGTGCCACCGCCGGGGAGAGCTCCTACGAGCAGTACTTC	CATAGESSYEQYF
TRBJ1-1	TRBV9	-	-	TGTGCCAGCAGCGTAGCCGGGAACACTGAAGCTTTCTTT	CASSVAGNTEAFF
TRBJ2-5	TRBV27	-	many	TGTGCCAGCAGTTTGACGTTTCGGGAGACCCAGTACTTC	CASSLTFRETQYF
TRBJ1-4	TRBV20-1	-	-	TGCAGTGCTGAGGGGTCGGGGAATGAAAAACTGTCTTTT	CSAEGSGNEKLSF
TRBJ1-1	TRBV6-5	-	many	TGTGCCAGCAGTTACCCCCATGAAGCTTTCTTT	CASSYPHEAFF
TRBJ2-5	TRBV15	-	many	TGTGCCACCAGCAGAGATCTTGGGCTTATGGAGACCCAGTACTTC	CATSRDLGLMETQYF
TRBJ1-2	TRBV7-2	TRBD1	many	TGTGCCAGCAGCCCCCCGGGACAGGTCTATGGCTACACCTTC	CASSPPGQVYGYTF
TRBJ2-2	TRBV12-3/TRBV12-4	-	many	TGTGCCAGCAGTTTGCAGGGGTGGCACACCGGGGAGCTGTTTTTT	CASSLQGWHTGELFF
TRBJ1-2	TRBV7-9	-	many	TGTGCCAGCAGCTTAGCTGCGGGGCTAGGCTATGGCTACACCTTC	CASSLAAGLGYGYTF
TRBJ2-7	TRBV28	TRBD1	many	TGTGCCAGCAGTTTATCCTCGACAGGGGTCGCCGAGCAGTACTTC	CASSLSSTGVAEQYF